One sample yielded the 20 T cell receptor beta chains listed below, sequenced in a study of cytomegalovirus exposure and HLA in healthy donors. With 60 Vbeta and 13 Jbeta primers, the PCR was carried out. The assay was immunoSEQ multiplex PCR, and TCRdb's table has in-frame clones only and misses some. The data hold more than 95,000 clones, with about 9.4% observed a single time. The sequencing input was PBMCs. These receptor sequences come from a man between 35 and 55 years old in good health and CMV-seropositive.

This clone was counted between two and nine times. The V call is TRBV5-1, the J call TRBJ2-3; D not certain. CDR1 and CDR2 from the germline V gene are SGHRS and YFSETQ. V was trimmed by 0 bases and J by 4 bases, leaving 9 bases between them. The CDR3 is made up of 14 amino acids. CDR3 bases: TGCGCCAGCAGCTTGGAAGCGCACGCAGATACGCAGTATTTT. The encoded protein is CASSLEAHADTQYF. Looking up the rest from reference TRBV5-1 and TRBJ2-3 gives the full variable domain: KAGVTQTPRYLIKTRGQQVTLSCSPISGHRSVSWYQQTPGQGLQFLFEYFSETQRNKGNFPGRFSGRQFSNSRSEMNVSTLELGDSALYLCASSLEAHADTQYFGPGTRLTVL.

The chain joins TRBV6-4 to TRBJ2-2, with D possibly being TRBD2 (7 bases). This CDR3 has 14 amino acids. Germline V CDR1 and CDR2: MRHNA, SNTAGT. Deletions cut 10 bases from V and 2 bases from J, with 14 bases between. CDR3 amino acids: CATRGGANTGELFF. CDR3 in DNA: TGTGCCACCCGTGGGGGGGCAAACACCGGGGAGCTGTTTTTT.

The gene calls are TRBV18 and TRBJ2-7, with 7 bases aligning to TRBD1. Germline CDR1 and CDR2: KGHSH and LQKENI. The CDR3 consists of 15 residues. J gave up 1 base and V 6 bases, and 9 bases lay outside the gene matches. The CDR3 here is CASSHETTGSYEQYF. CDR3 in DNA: TGTGCCAGCTCCCATGAGACGACAGGGTCCTACGAGCAGTACTTC.

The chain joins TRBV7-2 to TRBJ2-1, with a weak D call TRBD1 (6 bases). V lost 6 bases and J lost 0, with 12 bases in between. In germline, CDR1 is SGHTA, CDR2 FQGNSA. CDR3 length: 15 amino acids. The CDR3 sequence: CASRRTVSSYNEQFF. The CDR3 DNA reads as TGTGCCAGCAGACGGACAGTAAGCTCCTACAATGAGCAGTTCTTC.

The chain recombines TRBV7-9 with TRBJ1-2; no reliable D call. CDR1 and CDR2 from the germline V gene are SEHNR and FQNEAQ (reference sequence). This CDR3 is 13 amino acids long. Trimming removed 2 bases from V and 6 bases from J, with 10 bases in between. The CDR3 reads CASSLRGSDGYTF. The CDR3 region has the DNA TGTGCCAGCAGCTTAAGAGGGAGCGATGGCTACACCTTC.

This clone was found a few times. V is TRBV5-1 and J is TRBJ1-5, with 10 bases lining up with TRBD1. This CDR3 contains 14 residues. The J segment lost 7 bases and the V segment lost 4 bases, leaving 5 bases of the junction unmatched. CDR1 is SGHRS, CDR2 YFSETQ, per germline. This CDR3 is CASSPGTGDQPQHF. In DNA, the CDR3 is TGCGCCAGCAGCCCCGGGACAGGGGACCAGCCCCAGCATTTT.

CDR3 sequence reads: CASSVGGLAFYEQYF. The CDR3 bases are TGTGCCAGCAGCGTAGGGGGACTCGCGTTCTACGAGCAGTACTTC. V is TRBV9 and J is TRBJ2-7; D is perhaps TRBD2 (6 bases). V was cut by 0 bases and J by 3 bases, with 13 bases left in between. CDR3 length: 15 amino acids. From germline, CDR1 is SGDLS and CDR2 YYNGEE.

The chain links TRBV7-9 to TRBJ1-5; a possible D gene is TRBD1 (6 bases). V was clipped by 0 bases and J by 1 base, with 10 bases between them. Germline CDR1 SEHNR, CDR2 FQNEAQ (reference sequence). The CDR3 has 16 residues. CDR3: CASSLAEDRSNQPQHF. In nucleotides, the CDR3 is TGTGCCAGCAGCTTAGCTGAAGACAGGAGCAATCAGCCCCAGCATTTT.

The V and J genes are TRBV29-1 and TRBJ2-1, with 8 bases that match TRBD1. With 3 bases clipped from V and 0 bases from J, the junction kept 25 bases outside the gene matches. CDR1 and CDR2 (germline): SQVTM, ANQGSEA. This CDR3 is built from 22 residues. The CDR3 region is CSVEAVSRQGNRRRSSYNEQFF. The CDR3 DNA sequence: TGCAGCGTTGAGGCCGTATCCCGACAGGGGAATCGGCGGAGAAGCTCCTACAATGAGCAGTTCTTC.

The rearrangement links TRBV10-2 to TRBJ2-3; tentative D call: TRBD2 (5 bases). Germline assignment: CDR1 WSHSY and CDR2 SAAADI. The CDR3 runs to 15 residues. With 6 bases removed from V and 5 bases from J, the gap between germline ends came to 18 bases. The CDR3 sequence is CASRLDGEKGDTQYF. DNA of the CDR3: TGCGCCAGCAGATTAGACGGGGAAAAAGGAGATACGCAGTATTTT.

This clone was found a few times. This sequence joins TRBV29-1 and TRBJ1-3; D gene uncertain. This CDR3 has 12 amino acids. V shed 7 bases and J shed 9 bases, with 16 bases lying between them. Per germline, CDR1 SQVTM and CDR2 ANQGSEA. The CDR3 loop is CSGGWAEGTIYF. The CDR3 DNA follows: TGCAGCGGTGGATGGGCAGAGGGCACCATATATTTT.

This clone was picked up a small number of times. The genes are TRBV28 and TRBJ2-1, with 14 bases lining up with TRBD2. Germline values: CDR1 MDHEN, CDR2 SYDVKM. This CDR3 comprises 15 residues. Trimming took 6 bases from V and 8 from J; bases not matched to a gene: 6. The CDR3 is CASRKTSGRVHEQFF. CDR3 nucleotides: TGTGCCAGCAGAAAGACTAGCGGGAGGGTTCATGAGCAGTTCTTC. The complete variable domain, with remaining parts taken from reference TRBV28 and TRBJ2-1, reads DVKVTQSSRYLVKRTGEKVFLECVQDMDHENMFWYRQDPGLGLRLIYFSYDVKMKEKGDIPEGYSVSREKKERFSLILESASTNQTSMYLCASRKTSGRVHEQFFGPGTRLTVL.

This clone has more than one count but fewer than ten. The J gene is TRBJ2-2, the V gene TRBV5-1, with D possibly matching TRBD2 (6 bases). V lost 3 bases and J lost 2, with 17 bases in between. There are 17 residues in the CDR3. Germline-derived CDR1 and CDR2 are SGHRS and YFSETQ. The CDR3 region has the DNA TGCGCCAGCAGCTCGTTTGCCCAGGGACTTAACACCGGGGAGCTGTTTTTT. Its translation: CASSSFAQGLNTGELFF. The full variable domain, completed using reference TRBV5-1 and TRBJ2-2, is KAGVTQTPRYLIKTRGQQVTLSCSPISGHRSVSWYQQTPGQGLQFLFEYFSETQRNKGNFPGRFSGRQFSNSRSEMNVSTLELGDSALYLCASSSFAQGLNTGELFFGEGSRLTVL.

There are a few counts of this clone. The DNA of the CDR3 is TGTGCCAGCAGCCAAGATCGGTCAGCGTCCTACGAGCAGTACTTC. It codes for CASSQDRSASYEQYF. The chain is built from TRBV14 and TRBJ2-7; D call uncertain. The CDR3 runs 15 residues. Deletions cut 0 bases from V and 1 base from J, with 10 bases between. Germline V lookup: CDR1 SGHDN, CDR2 FVKESK.

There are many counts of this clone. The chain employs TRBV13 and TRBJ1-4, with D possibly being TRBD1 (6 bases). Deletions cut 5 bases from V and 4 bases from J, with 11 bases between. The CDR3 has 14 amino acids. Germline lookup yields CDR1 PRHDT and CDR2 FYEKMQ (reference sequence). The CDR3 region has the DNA TGTGCCAGCAGCCCCGGACAGATTAATGAAAAACTGTTTTTT. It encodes CASSPGQINEKLFF.

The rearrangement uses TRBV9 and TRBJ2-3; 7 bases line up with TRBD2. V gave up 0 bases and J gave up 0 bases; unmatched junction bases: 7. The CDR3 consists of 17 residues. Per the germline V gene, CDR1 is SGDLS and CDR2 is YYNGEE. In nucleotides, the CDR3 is TGTGCCAGCAGCGTAGCTACGGGTAGCGGGAGCACAGATACGCAGTATTTT. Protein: CASSVATGSGSTDTQYF. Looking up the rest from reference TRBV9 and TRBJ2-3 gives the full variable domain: DSGVTQTPKHLITATGQRVTLRCSPRSGDLSVYWYQQSLDQGLQFLIQYYNGEERAKGNILERFSAQQFPDLHSELNLSSLELGDSALYFCASSVATGSGSTDTQYFGPGTRLTVL.

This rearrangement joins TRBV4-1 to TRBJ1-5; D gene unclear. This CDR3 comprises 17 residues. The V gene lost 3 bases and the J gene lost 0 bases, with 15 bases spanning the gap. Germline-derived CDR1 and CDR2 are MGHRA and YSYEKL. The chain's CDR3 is CASSQREKEYSNQPQHF. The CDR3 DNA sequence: TGCGCCAGCAGCCAGAGGGAGAAAGAATATAGCAATCAGCCCCAGCATTTT.

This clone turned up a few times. The CDR3 coding sequence is TGTGCCAGCAGTTCAGGGGCCCACAGCACAGATACGCAGTATTTT. Its protein product is CASSSGAHSTDTQYF. The chain joins TRBV2 to TRBJ2-3; the D gene is possibly TRBD1 (6 bases). CDR1 is SNHLY, CDR2 FYNNEI, per germline. CDR3 length: 15 residues. With 5 bases removed from V and 0 bases from J, the gap between germline ends came to 12 bases. Full variable domain (outside the CDR3, taken from reference TRBV2 and TRBJ2-3): EPEVTQTPSHQVTQMGQEVILRCVPISNHLYFYWYRQILGQKVEFLVSFYNNEISEKSEIFDDQFSVERPDGSNFTLKIRSTKLEDSAMYFCASSSGAHSTDTQYFGPGTRLTVL.

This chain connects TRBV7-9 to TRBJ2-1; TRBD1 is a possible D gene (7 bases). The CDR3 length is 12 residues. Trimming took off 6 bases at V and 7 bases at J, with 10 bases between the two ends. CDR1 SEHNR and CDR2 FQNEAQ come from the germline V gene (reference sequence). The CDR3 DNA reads TGTGCCAGCAGAGCAGGGGGGAATGAGCAGTTCTTC. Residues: CASRAGGNEQFF.

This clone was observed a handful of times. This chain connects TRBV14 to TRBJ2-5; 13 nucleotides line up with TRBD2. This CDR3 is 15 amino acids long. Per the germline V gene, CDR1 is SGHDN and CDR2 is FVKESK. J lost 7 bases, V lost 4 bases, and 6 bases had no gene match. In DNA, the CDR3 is TGTGCCAGCAGCCCCGGACTAGCGGGAGTCGGGACCCAGTACTTC. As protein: CASSPGLAGVGTQYF.